This T cell receptor (beta chain) was sequenced in a study of cytomegalovirus exposure and HLA in healthy donors. PCR involved 60 Vbeta and 13 Jbeta primers. Clones were read by immunoSEQ multiplex PCR, and TCRdb kept only the in-frame ones, dropping some. The sample has some 90,000 clones; just under 80% are singletons. The CDR3 runs to 15 residues. Unmatched junction bases numbered 10, after V lost 10 bases and J lost 2 bases. Germline V gives CDR1 MNHEY, CDR2 SVGAGI. This chain uses TRBV6-5 with TRBJ2-1; 8 bases agree with TRBD2. The specimen sequenced was PBMCs. The sequence derives from a woman aged 40 to 50 in good health and CMV-seronegative. The CDR3 sequence is CATSRGGATYNEQFF. The CDR3 DNA sequence: TGTGCCACCTCCCGGGGGGGGGCTACCTACAATGAGCAGTTCTTC.